This entry is about one T cell receptor beta chain. Its antigen is unknown. Trimming left V 3 bases short and J 4 bases short, with 13 bases between. CDR3 length: 15 residues. Germline CDR1 MNHEY, CDR2 SMNVEV (reference sequence). The sample is drawn from a study of cytotoxic CD8 clonotypes in ibrutinib-treated CLL. Study-level information: After a median around 13 months on treatment (6 to 36), response samples were drawn. Findings of the study overall: Clonality grew at ibrutinib response; at progression, it decreased back toward baseline.

Investigators sought sequencing depths of between 1 in 200,000 and 1 in 1 million T cells. Sequencing was performed with immunoSEQ multiplex PCR; in TCRdb, only in-frame clones are kept and a portion is missing. Here the sample spans 130,000 to 150,000 clones, around 93% being singletons. The TCR sequence derives from a human donor with chronic lymphocytic leukemia. This rearrangement joins TRBV27 to TRBJ2-1; D perhaps matches TRBD2 (6 bases). Sequenced here: PBMCs, sampled after 12 months of ibrutinib treatment. The CDR3 bases are TGTGCCAGCAGTTTGTCGGGGAGGACATACAATGAGCAGTTCTTC. As protein: CASSLSGRTYNEQFF.